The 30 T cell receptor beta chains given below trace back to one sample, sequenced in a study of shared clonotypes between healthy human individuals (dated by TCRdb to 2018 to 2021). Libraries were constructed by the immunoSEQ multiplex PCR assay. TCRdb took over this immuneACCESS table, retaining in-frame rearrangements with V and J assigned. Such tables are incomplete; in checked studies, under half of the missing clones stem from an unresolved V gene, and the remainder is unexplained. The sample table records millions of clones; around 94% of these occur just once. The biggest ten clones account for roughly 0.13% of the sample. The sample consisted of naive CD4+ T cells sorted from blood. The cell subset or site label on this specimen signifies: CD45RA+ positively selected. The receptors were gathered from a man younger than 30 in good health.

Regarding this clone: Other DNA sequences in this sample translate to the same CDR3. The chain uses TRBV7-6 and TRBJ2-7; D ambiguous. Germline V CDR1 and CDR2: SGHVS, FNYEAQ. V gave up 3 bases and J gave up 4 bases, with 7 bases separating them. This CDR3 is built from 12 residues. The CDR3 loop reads CASSLVPYEQYF. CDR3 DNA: TGTGCCAGCAGCTTGGTCCCGTACGAGCAGTACTTC.

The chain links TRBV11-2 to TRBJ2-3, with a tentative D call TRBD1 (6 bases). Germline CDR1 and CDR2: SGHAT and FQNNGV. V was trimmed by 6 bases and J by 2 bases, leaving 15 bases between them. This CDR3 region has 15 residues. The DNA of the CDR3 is TGTGCCAGCAGTATTCGGGACACCTCCACAGATACGCAGTATTTT. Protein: CASSIRDTSTDTQYF.

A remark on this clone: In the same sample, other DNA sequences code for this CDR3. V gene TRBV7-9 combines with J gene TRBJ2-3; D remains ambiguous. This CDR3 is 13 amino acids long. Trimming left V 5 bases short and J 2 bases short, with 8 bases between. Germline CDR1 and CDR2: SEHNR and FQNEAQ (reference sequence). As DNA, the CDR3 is TGTGCCAGCAGCCTAGGACCCACAGATACGCAGTATTTT. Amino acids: CASSLGPTDTQYF.

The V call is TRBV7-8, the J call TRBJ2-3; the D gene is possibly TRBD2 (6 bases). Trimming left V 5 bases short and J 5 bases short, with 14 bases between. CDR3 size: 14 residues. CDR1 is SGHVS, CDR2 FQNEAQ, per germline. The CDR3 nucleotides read TGTGCCAGCAGCAGAGGGACTCGGGGAGATACGCAGTATTTT. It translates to CASSRGTRGDTQYF.

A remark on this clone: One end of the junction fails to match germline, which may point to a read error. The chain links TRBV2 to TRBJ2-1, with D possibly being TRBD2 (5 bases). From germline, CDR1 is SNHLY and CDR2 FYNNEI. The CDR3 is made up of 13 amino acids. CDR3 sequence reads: CASNPDSHNEQFF. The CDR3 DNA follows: TGTGCCAGCAACCCGGACTCCCACAATGAGCAGTTCTTC.

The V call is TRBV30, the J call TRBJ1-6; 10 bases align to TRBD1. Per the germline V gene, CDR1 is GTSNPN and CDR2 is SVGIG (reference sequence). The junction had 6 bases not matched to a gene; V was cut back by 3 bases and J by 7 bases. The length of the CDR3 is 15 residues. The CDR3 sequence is CAWSLGTGANSPLHF. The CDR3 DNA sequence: TGTGCCTGGAGCCTAGGGACAGGGGCGAATTCACCCCTCCACTTT. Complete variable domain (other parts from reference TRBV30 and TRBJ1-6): SQTIHQWPATLVQPVGSPLSLECTVEGTSNPNLYWYRQAAGRGLQLLFYSVGIGQISSEVPQNLSASRPQDRQFILSSKKLLLSDSGFYLCAWSLGTGANSPLHFGNGTRLTVT.

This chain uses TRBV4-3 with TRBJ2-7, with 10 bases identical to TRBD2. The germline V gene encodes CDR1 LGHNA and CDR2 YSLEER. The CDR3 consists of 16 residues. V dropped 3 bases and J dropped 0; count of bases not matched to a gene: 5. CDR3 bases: TGCGCCAGCAGCCAGGTAGCGGGAGGCCCCTCCTACGAGCAGTACTTC. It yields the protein CASSQVAGGPSYEQYF.

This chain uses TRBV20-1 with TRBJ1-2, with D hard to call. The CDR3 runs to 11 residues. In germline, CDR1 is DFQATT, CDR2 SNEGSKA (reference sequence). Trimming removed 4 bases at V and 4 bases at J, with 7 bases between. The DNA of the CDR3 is TGCAGTGCTATACTTCTCTATGGCTACACCTTC. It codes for CSAILLYGYTF.

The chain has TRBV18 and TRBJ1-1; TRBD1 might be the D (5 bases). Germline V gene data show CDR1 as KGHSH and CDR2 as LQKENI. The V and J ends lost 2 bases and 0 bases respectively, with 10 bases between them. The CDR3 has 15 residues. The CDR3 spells CASSPAQGLNTEAFF. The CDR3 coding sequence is TGTGCCAGCTCACCAGCCCAGGGACTGAACACTGAAGCTTTCTTT.

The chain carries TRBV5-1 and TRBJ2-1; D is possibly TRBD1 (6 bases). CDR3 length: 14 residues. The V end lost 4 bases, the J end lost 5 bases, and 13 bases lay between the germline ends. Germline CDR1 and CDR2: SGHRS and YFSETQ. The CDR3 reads CASSRGQGHNEQFF. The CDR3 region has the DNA TGCGCCAGCAGCCGGGGTCAGGGGCACAATGAGCAGTTCTTC.

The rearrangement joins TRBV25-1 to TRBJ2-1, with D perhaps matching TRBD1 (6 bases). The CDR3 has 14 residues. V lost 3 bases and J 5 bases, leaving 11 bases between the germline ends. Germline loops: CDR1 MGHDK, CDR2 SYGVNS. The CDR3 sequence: CASSDPGDHNEQFF. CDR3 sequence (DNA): TGTGCCAGCAGTGACCCAGGGGACCACAATGAGCAGTTCTTC.

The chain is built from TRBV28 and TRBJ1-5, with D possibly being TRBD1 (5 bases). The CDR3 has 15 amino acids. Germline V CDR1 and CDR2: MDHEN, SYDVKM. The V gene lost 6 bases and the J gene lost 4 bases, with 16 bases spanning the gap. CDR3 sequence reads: CASSTGKGINQPQHF. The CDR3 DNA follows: TGTGCCAGCAGCACGGGCAAGGGGATAAATCAGCCCCAGCATTTT.

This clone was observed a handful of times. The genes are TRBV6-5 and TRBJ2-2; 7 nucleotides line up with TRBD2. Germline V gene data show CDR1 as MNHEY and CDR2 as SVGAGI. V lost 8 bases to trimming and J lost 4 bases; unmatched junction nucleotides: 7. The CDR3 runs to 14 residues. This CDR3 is CASGGGGATGELFF. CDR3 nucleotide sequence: TGTGCCAGCGGTGGGGGAGGGGCCACCGGGGAGCTGTTTTTT.

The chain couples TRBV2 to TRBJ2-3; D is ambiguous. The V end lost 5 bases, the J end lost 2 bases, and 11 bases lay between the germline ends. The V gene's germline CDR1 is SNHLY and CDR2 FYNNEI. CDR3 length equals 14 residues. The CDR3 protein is CASSPFLSTDTQYF. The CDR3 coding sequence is TGTGCCAGCAGTCCCTTTCTATCCACAGATACGCAGTATTTT. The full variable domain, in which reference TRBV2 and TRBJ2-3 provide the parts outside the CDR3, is EPEVTQTPSHQVTQMGQEVILRCVPISNHLYFYWYRQILGQKVEFLVSFYNNEISEKSEIFDDQFSVERPDGSNFTLKIRSTKLEDSAMYFCASSPFLSTDTQYFGPGTRLTVL.

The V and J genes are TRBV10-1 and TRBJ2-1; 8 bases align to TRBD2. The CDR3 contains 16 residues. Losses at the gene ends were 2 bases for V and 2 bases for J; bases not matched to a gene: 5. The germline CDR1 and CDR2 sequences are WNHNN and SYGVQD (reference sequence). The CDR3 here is CASSERSSGAYNEQFF. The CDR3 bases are TGCGCCAGCAGTGAGAGGAGTAGCGGGGCCTACAATGAGCAGTTCTTC.

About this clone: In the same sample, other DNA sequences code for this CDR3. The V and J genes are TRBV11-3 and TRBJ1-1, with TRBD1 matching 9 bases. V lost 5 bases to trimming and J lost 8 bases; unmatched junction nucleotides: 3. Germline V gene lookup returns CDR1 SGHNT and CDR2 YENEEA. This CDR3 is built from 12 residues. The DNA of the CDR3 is TGTGCCAGCAGCCCCGGGACAGGGGAAGCTTTCTTT. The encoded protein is CASSPGTGEAFF.

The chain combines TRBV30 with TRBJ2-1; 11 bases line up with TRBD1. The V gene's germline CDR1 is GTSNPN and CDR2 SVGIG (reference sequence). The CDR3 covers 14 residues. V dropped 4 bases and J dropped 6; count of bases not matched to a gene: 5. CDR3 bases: TGTGCCTGGAAAGGACAGGGGGCAGGCAATGAGCAGTTCTTC. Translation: CAWKGQGAGNEQFF.

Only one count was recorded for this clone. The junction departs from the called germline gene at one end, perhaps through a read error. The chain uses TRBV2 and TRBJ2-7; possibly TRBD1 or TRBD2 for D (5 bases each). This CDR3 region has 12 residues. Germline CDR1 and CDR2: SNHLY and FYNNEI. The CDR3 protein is CASSEGTRDRPF. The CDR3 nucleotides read TGTGCCAGCAGTGAAGGTACCCGGGACCGACCTTTC.

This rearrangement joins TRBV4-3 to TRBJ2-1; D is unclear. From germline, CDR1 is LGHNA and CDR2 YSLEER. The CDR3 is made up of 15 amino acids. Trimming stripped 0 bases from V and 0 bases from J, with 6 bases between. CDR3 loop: CASSQDFYSYNEQFF. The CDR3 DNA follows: TGCGCCAGCAGCCAAGACTTTTACTCCTACAATGAGCAGTTCTTC.

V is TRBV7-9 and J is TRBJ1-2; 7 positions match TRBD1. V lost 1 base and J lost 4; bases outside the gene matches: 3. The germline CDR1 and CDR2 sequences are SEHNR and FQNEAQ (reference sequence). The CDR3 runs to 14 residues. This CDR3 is CASSLEQGSYGYTF. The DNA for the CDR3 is TGTGCCAGCAGCTTAGAACAGGGGAGCTATGGCTACACCTTC. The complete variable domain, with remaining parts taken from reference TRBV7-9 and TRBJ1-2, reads DTGVSQNPRHKITKRGQNVTFRCDPISEHNRLYWYRQTLGQGPEFLTYFQNEAQLEKSRLLSDRFSAERPKGSFSTLEIQRTEQGDSAMYLCASSLEQGSYGYTFGSGTRLTVV.

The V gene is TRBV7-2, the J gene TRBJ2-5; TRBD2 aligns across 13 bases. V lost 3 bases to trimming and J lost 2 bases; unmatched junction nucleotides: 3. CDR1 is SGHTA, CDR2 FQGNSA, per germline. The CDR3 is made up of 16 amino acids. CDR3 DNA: TGTGCCAGCAGCTTCCCGGGACTAGCGGGACAAGAGACCCAGTACTTC. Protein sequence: CASSFPGLAGQETQYF.

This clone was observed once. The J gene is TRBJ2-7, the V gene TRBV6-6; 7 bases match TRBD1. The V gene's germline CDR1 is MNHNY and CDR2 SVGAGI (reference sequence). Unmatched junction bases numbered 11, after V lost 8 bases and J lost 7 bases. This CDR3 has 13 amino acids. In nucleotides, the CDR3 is TGTGCCAGCGGTGAGGGGGCTTATGGTGAGCAGTACTTC. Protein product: CASGEGAYGEQYF.

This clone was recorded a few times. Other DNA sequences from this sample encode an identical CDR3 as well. CDR3 DNA: TGTGCCTGGAGTGTACGAGGGGGAGGTAATCAGCCCCAGCATTTT. The encoded protein is CAWSVRGGGNQPQHF. The J gene is TRBJ1-5, the V gene TRBV30; perhaps TRBD1 as D (6 bases). The germline V and J ends were trimmed by 0 bases and 4 bases, with 13 bases remaining between them. CDR1 and CDR2 from the germline V gene are GTSNPN and SVGIG (reference sequence). The CDR3 has 15 residues. Variable domain in full (rest from reference TRBV30 and TRBJ1-5): SQTIHQWPATLVQPVGSPLSLECTVEGTSNPNLYWYRQAAGRGLQLLFYSVGIGQISSEVPQNLSASRPQDRQFILSSKKLLLSDSGFYLCAWSVRGGGNQPQHFGDGTRLSIL.

The DNA of the CDR3 is TGTGCCAGCAAGAGTCATCAGCCCCAGCATTTT. Residues: CASKSHQPQHF. J is TRBJ1-5 and V is TRBV6-4; D remains ambiguous. Looked up from germline, CDR1 is MRHNA and CDR2 is SNTAGT. This CDR3 is 11 amino acids long. Between the trimmed V and J ends, which lost 7 bases and 5 bases, there was a span of 6 bases.

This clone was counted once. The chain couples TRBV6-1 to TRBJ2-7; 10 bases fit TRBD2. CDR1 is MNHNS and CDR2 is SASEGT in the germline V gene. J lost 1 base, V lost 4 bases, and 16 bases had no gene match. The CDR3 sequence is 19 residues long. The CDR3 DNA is TGTGCCAGCAGTGGATTCCTAGCGGGAGATGGGCCAAGGTCCTACGAGCAGTACTTC. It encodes CASSGFLAGDGPRSYEQYF.

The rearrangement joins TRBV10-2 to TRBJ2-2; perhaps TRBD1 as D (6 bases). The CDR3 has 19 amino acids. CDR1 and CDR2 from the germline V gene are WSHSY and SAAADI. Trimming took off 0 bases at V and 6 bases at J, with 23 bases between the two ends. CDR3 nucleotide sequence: TGCGCCAGCAGTGAGTCGATGGGCTGGGACATACAGTCGTCCGGGGAGCTGTTTTTT. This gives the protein CASSESMGWDIQSSGELFF.

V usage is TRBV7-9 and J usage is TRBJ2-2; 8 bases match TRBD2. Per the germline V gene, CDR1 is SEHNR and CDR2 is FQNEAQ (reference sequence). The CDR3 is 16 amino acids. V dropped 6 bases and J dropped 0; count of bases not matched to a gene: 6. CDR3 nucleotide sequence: TGTGCCAGCAGAAAGTCGGGACTAGCGAACACCGGGGAGCTGTTTTTT. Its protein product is CASRKSGLANTGELFF.

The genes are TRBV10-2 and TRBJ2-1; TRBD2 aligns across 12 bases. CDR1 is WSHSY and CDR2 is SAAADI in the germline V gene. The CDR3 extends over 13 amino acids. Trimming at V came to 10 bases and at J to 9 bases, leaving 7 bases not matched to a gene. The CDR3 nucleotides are TGCGCCATCAGACTAGCGGGAGAAACTGAGCAGTTCTTC. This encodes CAIRLAGETEQFF.

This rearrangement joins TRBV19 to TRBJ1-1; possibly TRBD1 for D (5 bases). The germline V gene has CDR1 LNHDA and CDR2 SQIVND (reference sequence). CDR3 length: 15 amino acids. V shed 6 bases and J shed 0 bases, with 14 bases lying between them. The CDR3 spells CASRGIPGLNTEAFF. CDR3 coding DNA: TGTGCCAGTAGAGGGATCCCGGGACTGAACACTGAAGCTTTCTTT.

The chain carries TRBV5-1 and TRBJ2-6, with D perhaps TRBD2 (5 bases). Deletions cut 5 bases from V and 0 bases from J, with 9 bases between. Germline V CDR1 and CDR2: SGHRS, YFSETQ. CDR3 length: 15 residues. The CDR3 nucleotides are TGCGCCAGCAGGTTCGGGATCTCTGGGGCCAACGTCCTGACTTTC. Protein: CASRFGISGANVLTF.